The 10 T cell receptor beta chains in this list originate from one sample, sequenced in a study of shared clonotypes between healthy human individuals (dated by TCRdb to 2020 to 2021). Receptor amplification or capture employed the immunoSEQ multiplex PCR assay. TCRdb limited this immuneACCESS table to in-frame rearrangements with V and J called. A share of clones is missing; checked studies link under half to unresolved V genes, and the rest is unexplained. This sample lists approximately 640,000 clones; less than 80% were detected once. In total, the top ten clones hold approximately 2% of the sample. The sequencing sample was made of memory CD4+ T cells sorted from blood. In light of the paper, this sample's cell subset or site label describes: CD45RA-negative fraction. These receptors were collected from a woman aged 25 to 39 in good health.

The rearrangement joins TRBV10-3 to TRBJ2-7; 8 bases are a match to TRBD1. This CDR3 comprises 14 residues. Trimming at V came to 8 bases and at J to 7 bases, leaving 13 bases not matched to a gene. The germline V gene encodes CDR1 ENHRY and CDR2 SYGVKD. The CDR3 nucleotides read TGTGCCATCGGACAGGGCCTGTCGGTGGGGGAGCAGTACTTC. This sequence encodes CAIGQGLSVGEQYF.

This chain links TRBV19 with TRBJ2-1, with 10 bases fitting TRBD1. The length of the CDR3 is 17 residues. Germline assignment: CDR1 LNHDA and CDR2 SQIVND (reference sequence). J gave up 4 bases and V 7 bases, and 13 bases lay outside the gene matches. The chain's CDR3 is CASTGPRTGGAYNEQFF. In DNA form, the CDR3 reads TGTGCCAGTACGGGACCCCGGACAGGGGGAGCTTACAATGAGCAGTTCTTC. The whole variable domain, filled in from reference TRBV19 and TRBJ2-1, reads DGGITQSPKYLFRKEGQNVTLSCEQNLNHDAMYWYRQDPGQGLRLIYYSQIVNDFQKGDIAEGYSVSREKKESFPLTVTSAQKNPTAFYLCASTGPRTGGAYNEQFFGPGTRLTVL.

This chain connects TRBV5-1 to TRBJ2-1, with 8 bases matching TRBD1. The CDR3 extends over 16 amino acids. V was clipped by 3 bases and J by 1 base; unmatched bases: 6. CDR1 is SGHRS, CDR2 YFSETQ, per germline. This chain's CDR3 is CASSSTGDLSYNEQFF. CDR3 in DNA: TGCGCCAGCAGCTCGACAGGGGACCTTTCCTACAATGAGCAGTTCTTC.

J is TRBJ2-7 and V is TRBV5-1; 10 bases match TRBD2. The CDR3 consists of 18 residues. Germline trimming cut 6 bases from V and 5 bases from J; bases unmatched to any gene: 20. The V gene's germline CDR1 is SGHRS and CDR2 YFSETQ. CDR3 DNA sequence: TGCGCCAGCAACCCACGCCGGGAAGCGGGAGGGACCCCCCACGAGCAGTACTTC. It specifies CASNPRREAGGTPHEQYF.

On this clone itself: The same CDR3 also results from other DNA sequences found in this sample. This rearrangement joins TRBV5-1 to TRBJ2-1, with D unresolved. The V gene lost 0 bases and the J gene lost 3 bases, with 10 bases spanning the gap. This CDR3 comprises 15 residues. Germline lookup yields CDR1 SGHRS and CDR2 YFSETQ. CDR3 coding DNA: TGCGCCAGCAGCTTGGACTCGGCCAACTACAATGAGCAGTTCTTC. Its protein product is CASSLDSANYNEQFF. The full variable domain, rest sourced from reference TRBV5-1 and TRBJ2-1, is KAGVTQTPRYLIKTRGQQVTLSCSPISGHRSVSWYQQTPGQGLQFLFEYFSETQRNKGNFPGRFSGRQFSNSRSEMNVSTLELGDSALYLCASSLDSANYNEQFFGPGTRLTVL.

This clone has a handful of counts. The chain is built from TRBV2 and TRBJ1-1, with 7 positions matching TRBD1. Trimming cost V 4 bases and J 1 base; bases outside gene matches: 6. The CDR3 length is 15 residues. CDR1 is SNHLY, CDR2 FYNNEI, per germline. CDR3 sequence reads: CASSGRQGGNTEAFF. CDR3 nucleotides: TGTGCCAGCAGTGGACGACAGGGCGGGAACACTGAAGCTTTCTTT.

The genes are TRBV4-1 and TRBJ2-7; the D gene is possibly TRBD1 (5 bases). Germline CDR1 and CDR2: MGHRA and YSYEKL. The CDR3 covers 15 residues. With 5 bases removed from V and 0 bases from J, the gap between germline ends came to 14 bases. CDR3 nucleotides: TGCGCCAGCAGCTTGGGGCAGTACTACTCCTACGAGCAGTACTTC. This translates into CASSLGQYYSYEQYF.

At least ten counts were recorded for this clone. The chain recombines TRBV7-2 with TRBJ2-2; 8 bases agree with TRBD1. This CDR3 is 16 amino acids long. CDR1 SGHTA and CDR2 FQGNSA come from the germline V gene. Trimming at V came to 7 bases and at J to 7 bases, leaving 14 bases not matched to a gene. The chain's CDR3 is CASTPRRQGAVGELFF. Here the CDR3 DNA reads TGTGCCAGCACCCCTCGTAGGCAGGGGGCGGTCGGGGAGCTGTTTTTT.

The V and J genes are TRBV15 and TRBJ1-3; D unclear. Trimming removed 5 bases from V and 3 bases from J, with 11 bases in between. CDR1 LNHNV and CDR2 YYDKDF come from the germline V gene (reference sequence). The CDR3 is 14 amino acids. The CDR3 region is CATSPRYGGNTIYF. The CDR3 bases are TGTGCCACCAGCCCTCGATACGGTGGAAACACCATATATTTT.

The rearrangement links TRBV28 to TRBJ1-4; no clear D gene. The germline V and J ends were trimmed by 7 bases and 4 bases, with 13 bases remaining between them. Germline V gives CDR1 MDHEN, CDR2 SYDVKM. CDR3 length: 14 residues. The chain's CDR3 is CASTDGRINEKLFF. The DNA of the CDR3 is TGTGCCAGCACCGACGGGCGGATTAATGAAAAACTGTTTTTT. Complete variable domain (other parts from reference TRBV28 and TRBJ1-4): DVKVTQSSRYLVKRTGEKVFLECVQDMDHENMFWYRQDPGLGLRLIYFSYDVKMKEKGDIPEGYSVSREKKERFSLILESASTNQTSMYLCASTDGRINEKLFFGSGTQLSVL.